This T cell receptor (beta chain) was captured in a study of shared clonotypes between healthy human individuals. Study-level information: Ranging from 18 to 49 in age, donors were two women and a few men. CD4 naive and memory got three plates each, CD8 naive two, CD8 memory one. Study results and limitations: Generation probabilities of non-shared clonotypes were lower (relative to those shared by all four donors). Sequencing of the sorted subsets was shown by rarefaction to be incomplete despite large depth.

As to this clone: Its specificity is not known. This CDR3 is also generated by other DNA sequences in the sample.

TCRdb keeps only in-frame clones here, not all; method: immunoSEQ multiplex PCR. The sample lists approximately 2,300,000 clones; just under 95% were seen once. The CDR3 consists of 15 residues. Germline V gene data show CDR1 as SGHRS and CDR2 as YFSETQ. Trimming removed 4 bases at V and 2 bases at J, with 14 bases between. This TCR was sampled from a man aged 18 to 35 in good health. Some clones in this sample may be carry-over from other donors' samples. The source material was naive CD4+ T cells from PBMCs. The subset: CD45RA+ positively selected. The V gene is TRBV5-1, the J gene TRBJ2-3; a possible D gene is TRBD2 (5 bases). The CDR3 DNA follows: TGCGCCAGCAGCCTGGGGAGCGGAGTCACAGATACGCAGTATTTT. Protein product: CASSLGSGVTDTQYF.